This note documents a single T cell receptor beta chain sequence. Its specificity is not known. This entry belongs to a study of shared clonotypes between healthy human individuals. Whole-study results and caveats: Across subsets, estimated richness was generally greater for naive than for memory populations.

Clones were read by immunoSEQ multiplex PCR, and TCRdb kept only the in-frame ones, dropping some. Here the sample spans about 2 million clones, roughly 94% being singletons. CD45RO-negative, CCR7-positively selected cells formed the naive CD8 fraction, excluding terminally differentiated effector memory CD45RA+ cells. Germline V gene sequence: CDR1 SGHRS, CDR2 YFSETQ. The V and J ends lost 4 bases and 4 bases, in that order; junction bases with no gene match: 7. The CDR3 is 14 residues long. V is TRBV5-1 and J is TRBJ1-2; 7 nucleotides match TRBD1. Sequenced sample: naive CD8+ T cells sorted from blood. The source is a man between 18 and 29 years old in good health. The CDR3 region has the DNA TGCGCCAGCAGCGGCGGGACAGCTATCTATGGCTACACCTTC. The encoded protein is CASSGGTAIYGYTF.